The 25 T cell receptor beta chains listed next were all sequenced from one sample in a study of radiation and T cells in renal cell carcinoma. Clones were sequenced by immunoSEQ multiplex PCR, and TCRdb holds only the in-frame ones, with some missing. The profile covers approximately 150,000 clones, with around nine tenths appearing a single time and 15% to 20% taken by the ten largest. The time point is: blood 4 weeks post-SBRT, at nephrectomy. As for treatment: 15 Gy SBRT to primary tumor, nephrectomy 4 weeks later. The sequenced sample was blood, obtained from a patient whose treatment included radiotherapy and nephrectomy. Receptors originate from a woman aged 45-59 years with renal cell carcinoma.

This clone is a singleton in its sample. This rearrangement joins TRBV7-2 to TRBJ2-7, with D possibly called TRBD1 or TRBD2 (5 bases each). Germline V gene data show CDR1 as SGHTA and CDR2 as FQGNSA. Trimming left V 6 bases short and J 0 bases short, with 12 bases between. The CDR3 totals 14 residues. The CDR3 coding sequence is TGTGCCAGCAGGCCCGGGACCGCCTCCTACGAGCAGTACTTC. Translation gives CASRPGTASYEQYF.

The chain joins TRBV2 to TRBJ1-6; D is ambiguous. Germline V lookup: CDR1 SNHLY, CDR2 FYNNEI. V was cut by 9 bases and J by 13 bases, with 25 bases left in between. CDR3 length: 15 residues. The CDR3 region has the DNA TGTGCCAGTTCAAAAGGCCAGGCCGTTTTTAAGCCCCTCCACTTT. Protein: CASSKGQAVFKPLHF.

J is TRBJ1-5 and V is TRBV19; D might be TRBD1 (5 bases). V gave up 2 bases and J gave up 4 bases, with 12 bases separating them. The CDR3 is made up of 15 amino acids. Germline V gene data show CDR1 as LNHDA and CDR2 as SQIVND (reference sequence). CDR3 DNA sequence: TGTGCCAGTAGTATAACCCGGGACGAAAATCAGCCCCAGCATTTT. Translated: CASSITRDENQPQHF. Combining the CDR3 with reference TRBV19 and TRBJ1-5 gives the whole variable domain DGGITQSPKYLFRKEGQNVTLSCEQNLNHDAMYWYRQDPGQGLRLIYYSQIVNDFQKGDIAEGYSVSREKKESFPLTVTSAQKNPTAFYLCASSITRDENQPQHFGDGTRLSIL.

CDR3 residues: CASSSNGYQPQHF. The CDR3 DNA sequence: TGTGCCAGCAGCTCTAATGGATATCAGCCCCAGCATTTT. The V and J genes are TRBV7-9 and TRBJ1-5; D is unresolved. The CDR3 sequence is 13 residues long. The V and J ends lost 4 bases and 5 bases respectively, with 9 bases between them. Per the germline V gene, CDR1 is SEHNR and CDR2 is FQNEAQ (reference sequence).

The CDR3 region is CASSEALGEERGYTF. CDR3 DNA: TGTGCCAGCAGTGAAGCCCTAGGGGAGGAACGGGGCTACACCTTC. This chain joins TRBV6-1 and TRBJ1-2; tentatively, D is TRBD1 (5 bases). Germline V gene lookup returns CDR1 MNHNS and CDR2 SASEGT. Trimming took off 0 bases at V and 8 bases at J, with 16 bases between the two ends. There are 15 residues in the CDR3.

The chain is built from TRBV9 and TRBJ2-1, with 9 bases lining up with TRBD1. The CDR3 covers 19 residues. Germline CDR1 reads SGDLS; CDR2 reads YYNGEE. Losses at the gene ends were 1 base for V and 5 bases for J; bases not matched to a gene: 16. The CDR3 DNA sequence: TGTGCCAGCAGCGTAACAAGAACGACTAACAGGGACAGGGACAATGAGCAGTTCTTC. This gives the protein CASSVTRTTNRDRDNEQFF.

The chain has TRBV6-5 and TRBJ1-2; a weak D match, TRBD1 (6 bases). The germline V gene has CDR1 MNHEY and CDR2 SVGAGI. V was cut by 2 bases and J by 4 bases, with 17 bases left in between. The CDR3 contains 16 residues. The CDR3 coding sequence is TGTGCCAGCAGTTACCGGGCAGGGGCGCGTAGCTATGGCTACACCTTC. Protein: CASSYRAGARSYGYTF.

The genes are TRBV7-2 and TRBJ1-5; 8 bases fit TRBD1. The V gene's germline CDR1 is SGHTA and CDR2 FQGNSA. After removal of 6 bases from V and 2 bases from J, the junction contained 3 bases not matched to a gene. The CDR3 is 14 residues long. CDR3 nucleotide sequence: TGTGCCAGCAGTGTGGGACAGGGCAATCAGCCCCAGCATTTT. Its translation: CASSVGQGNQPQHF. Supplemented by reference TRBV7-2 and TRBJ1-5, the full variable domain reads GAGVSQSPSNKVTEKGKDVELRCDPISGHTALYWYRQSLGQGLEFLIYFQGNSAPDKSGLPSDRFSAERTGGSVSTLTIQRTQQEDSAVYLCASSVGQGNQPQHFGDGTRLSIL.

The rearrangement uses TRBV6-6 and TRBJ2-7, with D perhaps TRBD2 (6 bases). There are 13 residues in the CDR3. V shed 2 bases and J shed 6 bases, with 11 bases lying between them. Per the germline V gene, CDR1 is MNHNY and CDR2 is SVGAGI (reference sequence). CDR3 nucleotide sequence: TGTGCCAGCAGTTACCCTCAGGGAGGCGAGCAGTACTTC. Protein: CASSYPQGGEQYF.

The V gene is TRBV27, the J gene TRBJ2-6; unclear D gene. Trimming stripped 4 bases from V and 0 bases from J, with 13 bases between. Germline CDR1 reads MNHEY; CDR2 reads SMNVEV (reference sequence). The CDR3 length is 17 residues. The chain's CDR3 is CASSSVGRLSGANVLTF. In nucleotides, the CDR3 is TGTGCCAGCAGTTCCGTTGGGCGGCTCTCTGGGGCCAACGTCCTGACTTTC.

This clone was found a few times. The V gene is TRBV9, the J gene TRBJ2-2; 7 bases agree with TRBD2. The CDR3 is made up of 16 amino acids. CDR1 and CDR2 (germline): SGDLS, YYNGEE. The trim removed 3 bases at V and 5 bases at J, leaving 10 bases unmatched. The CDR3 DNA follows: TGTGCCAGCAGCGCGAGTCAGGGACTACGGACCGGGGAGCTGTTTTTT. Its protein is CASSASQGLRTGELFF.

This clone has a single count. The chain employs TRBV9 and TRBJ2-5; unclear D gene. This CDR3 is built from 14 residues. Trimming took 4 bases from V and 3 from J, leaving 13 bases between them. Germline V gene data show CDR1 as SGDLS and CDR2 as YYNGEE. CDR3 sequence (DNA): TGTGCCAGCAGCTCCTCCGGGTCAAAAGAGACCCAGTACTTC. Encoded protein: CASSSSGSKETQYF.

The genes are TRBV5-4 and TRBJ1-6, with 7 bases fitting TRBD1. V shed 8 bases, J shed 2 bases, and the junction held 4 bases outside the gene matches. The CDR3 runs to 14 residues. CDR1 SGHNT and CDR2 YYREEE come from the germline V gene (reference sequence). As DNA, the CDR3 is TGTGCCAGTACGGACAGGACCTATAATTCACCCCTCCACTTT. Translation: CASTDRTYNSPLHF.

Only a few counts were recorded for this clone. The J gene is TRBJ1-5, the V gene TRBV16; 9 positions match TRBD1. The CDR3 has 16 residues. V gave up 5 bases and J gave up 5 bases; unmatched junction bases: 10. Germline values: CDR1 KGHSY, CDR2 FQNENV. The CDR3 reads CASSLPGQGPDQPQHF. In nucleotides, the CDR3 is TGTGCCAGCAGCTTACCTGGACAGGGGCCAGATCAGCCCCAGCATTTT.

This chain joins TRBV19 and TRBJ1-3, with 8 nucleotides matching TRBD1. With 5 bases clipped from V and 4 bases from J, the junction kept 10 bases outside the gene matches. CDR1 is LNHDA, CDR2 SQIVND, per germline (reference sequence). The CDR3 is made up of 16 amino acids. The CDR3 protein is CASSPLDRVRGNTIYF. CDR3 DNA: TGTGCCAGTAGTCCCCTGGACAGGGTGCGGGGAAACACCATATATTTT.

The V call is TRBV2, the J call TRBJ2-5; 9 nucleotides agree with TRBD2. The CDR3 sequence is 16 residues long. V was clipped by 1 base and J by 5 bases; unmatched bases: 8. The germline V gene encodes CDR1 SNHLY and CDR2 FYNNEI. This chain's CDR3 is CASSEVFSGSGETQYF. The CDR3 DNA follows: TGTGCCAGCAGTGAAGTTTTTAGCGGGAGCGGGGAGACCCAGTACTTC.

This chain links TRBV21-1 with TRBJ2-1. TRBV21-1 is labeled a pseudogene. The CDR3 consists of 13 residues. CDR3 residues: CATLTGWNNEQFF. CDR3 nucleotides: TGTGCCACCCTAACGGGCTGGAACAATGAGCAGTTCTTC.

The chain carries TRBV10-2 and TRBJ1-3, with D hard to call. CDR1 and CDR2 (germline): WSHSY, SAAADI. The CDR3 covers 15 residues. V lost 6 bases and J 4 bases, leaving 16 bases between the germline ends. CDR3 in amino acids: CASRQSLTSGNTIYF. The CDR3, as DNA: TGCGCCAGCAGACAAAGCCTTACCTCCGGAAACACCATATATTTT.

V and J are TRBV11-3 and TRBJ2-2; D is uncertain. CDR1 SGHNT and CDR2 YENEEA come from the germline V gene. The CDR3 extends over 13 amino acids. V was shortened by 4 bases and J by 5 bases, with 8 bases between the two germline ends. The chain's CDR3 is CASSSKRTGELFF. CDR3 DNA sequence: TGTGCCAGCAGCTCCAAAAGAACCGGGGAGCTGTTTTTT.

The chain recombines TRBV10-3 with TRBJ1-4; D remains ambiguous. The CDR3 runs 13 residues. The V end lost 3 bases, the J end lost 6 bases, and 8 bases lay between the germline ends. CDR1 and CDR2 from the germline V gene are ENHRY and SYGVKD. CDR3 DNA sequence: TGTGCCATCAGTGACGGGCGCTATGAAAAACTGTTTTTT. This translates into CAISDGRYEKLFF.

This clone was seen only a few times. V and J are TRBV7-6 and TRBJ1-3; tentatively, D is TRBD1 (6 bases). Trimming pared 4 bases from V and 0 bases from J, leaving 13 bases between. There are 16 residues in the CDR3. The V gene's germline CDR1 is SGHVS and CDR2 FNYEAQ. This CDR3 is CASSSSGGGSGNTIYF. The CDR3 DNA reads as TGTGCCAGCAGCTCCTCCGGAGGGGGCTCTGGAAACACCATATATTTT.

The gene calls are TRBV10-1 and TRBJ2-2, with 8 bases identical to TRBD1. The V segment lost 2 bases and the J segment 6 bases; nucleotides outside the gene matches: 8. The CDR3 contains 16 residues. In germline, CDR1 is WNHNN, CDR2 SYGVQD (reference sequence). The CDR3 spells CASSEVPGGAAGELFF. CDR3 in DNA: TGCGCCAGCAGTGAGGTCCCAGGGGGCGCGGCCGGGGAGCTGTTTTTT.

The chain combines TRBV7-2 with TRBJ2-2; tentatively, D is TRBD2 (7 bases). The CDR3 contains 18 residues. Germline V gene lookup returns CDR1 SGHTA and CDR2 FQGNSA. The V gene lost 5 bases and the J gene lost 3 bases, with 22 bases spanning the gap. This CDR3 reads CASSVPGGRPGDTGELFF. The DNA for the CDR3 is TGTGCCAGCAGCGTCCCCGGGGGGCGCCCAGGGGACACCGGGGAGCTGTTTTTT.

This sequence joins TRBV5-1 and TRBJ1-5; D remains unclear. The CDR3 is made up of 16 amino acids. CDR1 SGHRS and CDR2 YFSETQ come from the germline V gene. The V end was cut by 0 bases, the J end by 3 bases, with 13 bases between. The CDR3 region has the DNA TGCGCCAGCAGCTTGGGCGGCAATCCTTACAATCAGCCCCAGCATTTT. Residues: CASSLGGNPYNQPQHF. The full variable domain, its missing parts supplied by reference TRBV5-1 and TRBJ1-5, is KAGVTQTPRYLIKTRGQQVTLSCSPISGHRSVSWYQQTPGQGLQFLFEYFSETQRNKGNFPGRFSGRQFSNSRSEMNVSTLELGDSALYLCASSLGGNPYNQPQHFGDGTRLSIL.

The table lists this clone with a count of one. V is TRBV27 and J is TRBJ1-5, with TRBD1 identical over 9 bases. The V and J ends lost 3 bases and 1 base, in that order; junction bases with no gene match: 1. In germline, CDR1 is MNHEY, CDR2 SMNVEV (reference sequence). The CDR3 is made up of 15 amino acids. CDR3 coding DNA: TGTGCCAGCAGTTTCGGGACAGGGAGCAATCAGCCCCAGCATTTT. Protein: CASSFGTGSNQPQHF.